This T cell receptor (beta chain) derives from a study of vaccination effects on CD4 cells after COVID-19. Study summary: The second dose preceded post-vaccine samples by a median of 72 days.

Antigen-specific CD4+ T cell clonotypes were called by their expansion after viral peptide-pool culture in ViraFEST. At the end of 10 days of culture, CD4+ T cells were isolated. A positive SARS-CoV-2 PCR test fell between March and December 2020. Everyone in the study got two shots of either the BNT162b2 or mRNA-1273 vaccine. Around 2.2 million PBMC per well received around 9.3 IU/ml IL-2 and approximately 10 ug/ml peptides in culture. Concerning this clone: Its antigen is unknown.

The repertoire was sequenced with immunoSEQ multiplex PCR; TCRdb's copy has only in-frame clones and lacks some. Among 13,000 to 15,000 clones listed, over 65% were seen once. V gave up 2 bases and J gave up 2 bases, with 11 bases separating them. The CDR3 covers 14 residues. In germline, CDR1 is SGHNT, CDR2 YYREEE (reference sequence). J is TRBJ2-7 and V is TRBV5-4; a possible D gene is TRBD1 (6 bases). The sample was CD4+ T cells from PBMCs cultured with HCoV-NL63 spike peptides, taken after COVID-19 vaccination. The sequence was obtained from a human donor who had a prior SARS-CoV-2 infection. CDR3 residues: CASSFPDSAYEQYF. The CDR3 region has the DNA TGTGCCAGCAGCTTCCCGGACAGCGCCTACGAGCAGTACTTC.